This TCR beta chain was retrieved from a study of cytomegalovirus exposure and HLA in healthy donors. Study-level points and caveats: Association of 16,951 TCR beta sequences with HLA alleles was found at 0.05 false discovery rate in a later analysis.

A remark on this clone: Its cognate antigen is unknown.

Among the donors, all were healthy bone marrow donors. This CDR3 spans 15 amino acids. The germline V gene has CDR1 SGHNT and CDR2 YENEEA. V gave up 1 base and J gave up 3 bases, with 11 bases separating them. PCR employed 60 Vbeta and 13 Jbeta primers. The repertoire was sequenced with immunoSEQ multiplex PCR; TCRdb's copy has only in-frame clones and lacks some. This sample has about 100,000 clones, with about four fifths found just once. The origin of this receptor is a woman in her sixties or seventies in good health and CMV-seropositive. The rearrangement links TRBV11-3 to TRBJ2-3; D is perhaps TRBD2 (6 bases). Sample: PBMCs. This CDR3 is CASSLGRAATDTQYF. The CDR3 DNA reads as TGTGCCAGCAGCTTAGGGAGGGCTGCGACAGATACGCAGTATTTT.